The T cell receptor (beta chain) described here comes from a study of response to subunit inactivated influenza vaccine. Using its own MiXCR run on the RT-PCR reads, TCRdb lists one record per CDR3 protein. This sample has around 170,000 distinct CDR3 sequences, with about 10% found just once. Study-level results: Few new T cells, the authors suggested, are recruited by each seasonal influenza vaccination.

About this clonotype: What it recognizes is unknown.

The source of this sequence is a man in his fifties or sixties who received an inactivated influenza vaccine. The sample in question was CD8+ T cells sorted from PBMCs, obtained less than 30 months after vaccination.

The CDR3 DNA sequence: TGTGCCAGCAGCTGGGACTTTACAGGGGACAGGCCGCGGGAGACCCAGTACTTC. This codes for CASSWDFTGDRPRETQYF. V is TRBV11-2 and J is TRBJ2-5; 8 bases are shared with TRBD1. Trimming took 4 bases from V and 5 from J; bases not matched to a gene: 18. CDR3 length: 18 amino acids. Germline values: CDR1 SGHAT, CDR2 FQNNGV. The entire variable domain, with the rest obtained from reference TRBV11-2 and TRBJ2-5, is as follows: EAGVAQSPRYKIIEKRQSVAFWCNPISGHATLYWYQQILGQGPKLLIQFQNNGVVDDSQLPKDRFSAERLKGVDSTLKIQPAKLEDSAVYLCASSWDFTGDRPRETQYFGPGTRLLVL.